This TCR beta chain emerged from a study of PD-1 blockade in classical Hodgkin lymphoma. V dropped 6 bases and J dropped 0 bases, with 18 bases sitting between them. Germline CDR1 reads SGHRS; CDR2 reads YFSETQ. This CDR3 contains 16 residues. The time point is: newly diagnosed, previously untreated cHL patient sample. This table comes from immunoSEQ multiplex PCR, and its TCRdb copy is limited to in-frame clones, with some not included. The profile shows about 46,000 clones, approximately 91% of them singletons. Study-wide findings and caveats: Reported findings placed baseline TCR diversity lower in newly diagnosed patients (compared with healthy donors). With respect to the repertoire differences, their causes, possibly disease activity or prior therapy, remain undefined.

Concerning this clone: The antigen remains undetermined.

The TCR originated in a human donor with classical Hodgkin lymphoma. The sequencing input was peripheral blood mononuclear cells (PBMCs). The chain joins TRBV5-1 to TRBJ1-1, with D possibly TRBD1 on 5 matching bases. The CDR3 DNA follows: TGCGCCAGCACTCCTCAAATTTCGGGGGTGAACACTGAAGCTTTCTTT. It specifies CASTPQISGVNTEAFF.